A selection of T cell receptor beta chains follows, all from one sample in a study of identical twins. TCRdb redid the calling of the 5' RACE reads with MiXCR, one entry per CDR3 protein. The sample has some 600,000 distinct CDR3 sequences; roughly 7.2% are singletons. This sample was also put to use in a study of yellow fever vaccine responses in identical twins.

Material: PBMCs. These receptors were taken from a woman younger than 35 in good health. CDR3s include the opening cysteine and the closing phenylalanine or tryptophan.

v_gene,j_gene,CDR3aa
TRBV2,TRBJ2-7,CASRAGTGVYEQYF
TRBV2,TRBJ2-3,CASTRASGLSTDTQYF
TRBV20-1,TRBJ1-1,CSVSTEGVLNTEAFF
TRBV2,TRBJ2-2,CASSENSLKAGELFF
TRBV10-3,TRBJ2-3,CAISAIGADTQYF
TRBV7-9,TRBJ2-1,CASSLRTQIRNEQFF
TRBV5-6,TRBJ2-5,CASSLVPGKETQYF
TRBV5-1,TRBJ2-1,CASSFPRGQVINEQFF
TRBV5-1,TRBJ1-1,CASSPTAGSGDTEAFF
TRBV6-5,TRBJ2-2,CASSFGTRGELFF
TRBV10-3,TRBJ1-5,CAISDGQGASNQPQHF
TRBV15,TRBJ2-1,CATSRARSPYNEQFF
TRBV6-6,TRBJ2-5,CASSDRTQETQYF
TRBV12-3/TRBV12-4,TRBJ2-5,CASSFGGETQYF
TRBV12-3/TRBV12-4,TRBJ2-3,CASTLWTGSSTDTQYF
TRBV4-1,TRBJ2-3,CASSQAGTGGRTDTQYF
TRBV7-2,TRBJ2-1,CASSFSLGGNEQFF
TRBV4-1,TRBJ2-1,CASSQDGELAGGGNEQFF
TRBV6-6,TRBJ2-1,CASSGQDYNEQFF
TRBV7-2,TRBJ2-3,CASSLGPLAGVADTQYF
TRBV20-1,TRBJ2-2,CSAVSGNTGELFF
TRBV5-1,TRBJ2-5,CASSSGQAETQYF
TRBV11-2,TRBJ1-2,CASSLSGVNYGYTF
TRBV6-2/TRBV6-3,TRBJ2-7,CASESTEQYF
TRBV4-1,TRBJ2-3,CASSQDLVQATTTDTQYF
TRBV9,TRBJ1-1,CASSVQGNTEAFF
TRBV20-1,TRBJ1-1,CSATGTFNTEAFF
TRBV15,TRBJ1-3,CATSRDRVSGNTIYF
TRBV5-1,TRBJ2-2,CASTQGANTGELFF
TRBV7-2,TRBJ1-1,CASNRMPLTTGGTEAFF
TRBV4-1,TRBJ2-1,CASSLYGGAHGYNEQFF
TRBV5-1,TRBJ2-3,CASMASGSPDTQYF
TRBV27,TRBJ1-6,CASSNRGNSPLHF
TRBV12-3/TRBV12-4,TRBJ2-1,CASRSRTGGESYNEQFF
TRBV10-1,TRBJ2-1,CASTGTNYNEQFF
TRBV5-1,TRBJ2-3,CASSSQGRPSTDTQYF
TRBV29-1,TRBJ2-3,CSVVGTDTQYF
TRBV9,TRBJ2-1,CASSPPPPGQSYNEQFF
TRBV6-1,TRBJ1-1,CASSPSDSRTEAFF
TRBV11-2,TRBJ2-7,CASSKEGGIPYEQYF
TRBV12-3/TRBV12-4,TRBJ2-7,CASSLYSGRFVADEQYF
TRBV28,TRBJ2-3,CASRHYPTSGGRDTQYF
TRBV4-2,TRBJ2-5,CASSQDPSGSETQYF
TRBV12-3/TRBV12-4,TRBJ2-1,CASSYAGDLNEQFF
TRBV12-3/TRBV12-4,TRBJ1-4,CASSRVMTGPATNEKLFF